The T cell receptor (beta chain) described here comes from a study of OX40 agonist ivuxolimab in advanced cancers. In regard to this clone: Its antigen is unidentified. One end of the junction fails to match germline, which may point to a read error.

Notes on the study in general: At doses 0.1 to 3.0 mg/kg, CD4+ and CD8+ clones expanded.

Libraries were prepared by immunoSEQ multiplex PCR; TCRdb keeps only in-frame clonotypes and omits some of them. The table has 65,000 to 90,000 clones, approximately 83% seen once; the top ten hold roughly 6%. CDR3 length equals 14 residues. From germline, CDR1 is SGHAT and CDR2 FQNNGV. Source: CD4+ or CD8+ T cells sorted from blood, taken in a trial of the OX40 agonist ivuxolimab. This receptor was taken from an adult with an advanced solid tumor such as melanoma, head and neck, liver or kidney cancer. The rearrangement links TRBV11-2 to TRBJ2-5, with unresolved D. The CDR3 protein is CASSVESSGETQYF. The DNA of the CDR3 is TGTGCCAGCAGCGTAGAGAGTTCTGGGGAGACCCAGTACTTC.